This TCR beta chain comes out of a study of early T cells in non-severe SARS-CoV-2 infection. Study-wide context: From unsorted whole blood, bulk RNA was sequenced, and the chains remained unpaired. Findings and caveats of the study: Using VDJdb, the matching emphasized anti-spike CD8 responses while missing private and CD4 specificities.

The protocol attached unique molecular identifiers to individual cDNA molecules. TCRdb recomputed calls from the 5' RACE reads with MiXCR, one row per CDR3 protein. The top ten clones hold roughly 4.7% of a sample with about 70,000 distinct CDR3 sequences, about 11% of them seen once. About this clonotype itself: Its specificity is unknown.

The specimen was whole blood. The origin of this receptor is an adult who was a healthcare worker with PCR-confirmed SARS-CoV-2 infection or an uninfected control (not recorded which).

CDR3 amino acids: CASSDSRRRTEAFF. The CDR3 nucleotides read TGCGCCAGCAGTGACTCGAGGCGCCGGACTGAAGCTTTCTTT. The chain employs TRBV10-1 and TRBJ1-1; no clear D. The V and J ends lost 3 bases and 5 bases respectively, with 13 bases between them. CDR1 and CDR2 (germline): WNHNN, SYGVQD (reference sequence). The CDR3 length is 14 residues.